This T cell receptor (beta chain) appears in the sequencing data of a study of T cells in Graves' hyperthyroidism and ophthalmopathy. Amplified TCR beta CDR3 regions came from RNA transcripts. Primed by the HTBI set, a first-round RT-PCR was run on the TCR CDR3. Via MiXCR, TCRdb re-called the multiplex PCR reads, giving one row per CDR3 protein. Of about 300,000 distinct CDR3 sequences detected, around a fifth appear once; the ten largest clones hold about two fifths. Trimming removed 7 bases at V and 0 bases at J, with 16 bases between. This CDR3 spans 15 amino acids. In germline, CDR1 is ENHRY, CDR2 SYGVKD. The table lists this clonotype with many counts.

The chain is built from TRBV10-3 and TRBJ2-7, with D tentatively TRBD1 (6 bases). The sequence was collected from a man in his forties or fifties with Graves' ophthalmopathy. The sequenced material came from blood. In DNA form, the CDR3 reads TGTGCCATCACCAGAGGGGGTAGGAGCTCCTACGAGCAGTACTTC. It specifies CAITRGGRSSYEQYF.